This T cell receptor beta chain is drawn from a study of breast tumors, draining lymph nodes, adjacent tissues (dated by TCRdb to 2016 to 2017). Turning to the overall study: Breast cancer patients provided tumor, adjacent nontumor tissue and axillary lymph nodes, and the study compared the TCR beta repertoires across these three sources. The study was designed to assess the relationships and possible T-cell exchange between tumor, surrounding tissue and draining lymph node repertoires in human breast cancer. General conclusions and limits of the study: The conclusion that tumor T cells originate in lymph nodes was framed as consistent with a hypothesis rather than directly demonstrated. The data were considered consistent with most tumor T cells being derived from the lymph node and subsequently expanding within tumor tissue. Tumors showed preferential V and J gene usage, and their T-cell repertoire diversity fell below that of lymph nodes yet above that of nontumor tissue. The similarity between tumor and nontumor tissue repertoires was significantly greater in luminal-like breast cancer than in basal-like breast cancer.

The sequencing machine was an Illumina HiSeq 2000. Multiplex PCR amplification was used to build the TCR beta chain libraries. The amplified TCR beta chain products were analyzed by high-throughput sequencing. In-frame beta chains were kept once TCRdb had trimmed the public reads at Q25 with fastp and called clones with MiXCR. One record per CDR3 amino acid sequence lists the most common genes and DNA. Within this sample are some 22,000 distinct CDR3 sequences, with 60% to 70% of them counted one time only. The ten largest make up less than 25% of the sample. Adjacent samples were composed of nontumor breast tissue surrounding the tumor. The CDR3 measures 16 amino acids from cysteine to phenylalanine. Solely the CDR3 DNA is kept, with 48 bases framed from the first base. Looking up the germline V gene yields CDR1 SGHTA and CDR2 FQGTGA. Germline trimming amounts to 7 bases on V and 5 bases on J, with 13 as the count of junction bases outside the gene matches.

Worth noting for this clonotype: Its antigen is not yet known. No base qualities exist here, and no much larger clone lies one base off it.

The V and J segments used are TRBV7-3 and TRBJ2-7, with 11 middle bases fitting TRBD2. The clonotype originates from a female donor with breast cancer. Some clones in this sample may be carry-over from other donors' samples. Material for sequencing was tumor-adjacent breast tissue. The CDR3 reads as follows: CASKRTSGPLWNEQYF. The DNA sequence is TGTGCCAGCAAGAGGACTAGCGGGCCCTTATGGAACGAGCAGTACTTC.